The 31 T cell receptor beta chains presented below share a single source sample, sequenced in a study of OX40 agonist ivuxolimab in advanced cancers. Profiling relied on immunoSEQ multiplex PCR, and the TCRdb table lists in-frame clones only, not all of them. The table records 98,000 or so clones, approximately 90% of them present only once. The source was CD4+ or CD8+ T cells sorted from blood, collected in a trial of the OX40 agonist ivuxolimab. Every receptor here comes from an adult with an advanced solid tumor such as melanoma, head and neck, liver or kidney cancer.

This clone was seen only once. V usage is TRBV9 and J usage is TRBJ1-3; TRBD1 matches at 7 bases. The germline CDR1 and CDR2 sequences are SGDLS and YYNGEE. The CDR3 length is 16 residues. After removal of 2 bases from V and 0 bases from J, the junction contained 5 bases not matched to a gene. The CDR3: CASSVGQALSGNTIYF. For the CDR3, the DNA is TGTGCCAGCAGCGTTGGACAGGCCCTCTCTGGAAACACCATATATTTT.

This chain connects TRBV10-3 to TRBJ2-2; the match to TRBD1 covers 12 bases. Germline trimming cut 7 bases from V and 0 bases from J; bases unmatched to any gene: 6. Germline values: CDR1 ENHRY, CDR2 SYGVKD. The CDR3 is made up of 17 amino acids. CDR3 amino acids: CAITGTGGHSNTGELFF. CDR3 nucleotides: TGTGCCATCACTGGGACAGGGGGCCATTCGAACACCGGGGAGCTGTTTTTT.

This rearrangement joins TRBV7-8 to TRBJ2-7, with D maybe TRBD1 (6 bases). Trimming stripped 5 bases from V and 4 bases from J, with 18 bases between. Looked up from germline, CDR1 is SGHVS and CDR2 is FQNEAQ. The CDR3 has 15 amino acids. The CDR3 coding sequence is TGTGCCAGCAGCCATTTAAGCTCAGGGGTTTACGAGCAGTACTTC. Encoded protein: CASSHLSSGVYEQYF.

The rearrangement joins TRBV6-5 to TRBJ1-5; D ambiguous. The CDR3 runs 13 residues. Germline values: CDR1 MNHEY, CDR2 SVGAGI. V was pared by 0 bases and J by 5 bases, with 5 bases between. The CDR3 region has the DNA TGTGCCAGCAGTTACTCTAAAGATCAGCCCCAGCATTTT. Protein product: CASSYSKDQPQHF.

This clone was detected once. The chain recombines TRBV2 with TRBJ2-7; 9 bases fit TRBD2. V shed 4 bases and J 4 bases; nucleotides not matched to a gene: 5. The germline gives CDR1 SNHLY, CDR2 FYNNEI. The CDR3 has 14 amino acids. Here the CDR3 DNA reads TGTGCCAGCAGTGGGGCTAGCGGGGCGTACGAGCAGTACTTC. Protein product: CASSGASGAYEQYF.

The V and J genes are TRBV6-4 and TRBJ2-3; tentatively, D is TRBD2 (6 bases). The V gene's germline CDR1 is MRHNA and CDR2 SNTAGT. CDR3 length: 15 residues. V gave up 3 bases and J gave up 7 bases, with 17 bases separating them. The CDR3 DNA reads TGTGCCAGCAGTGAGACCCAGGAGGCGGGATATACGCAGTATTTT. Translation: CASSETQEAGYTQYF.

The chain combines TRBV6-1 with TRBJ2-7; TRBD1 matches at 7 bases. Looked up from germline, CDR1 is MNHNS and CDR2 is SASEGT. V lost 1 base to trimming and J lost 3 bases; unmatched junction nucleotides: 6. This CDR3 contains 15 residues. Here the CDR3 DNA reads TGTGCCAGCAGTGAAGAACGGACAGGTCACTACGAGCAGTACTTC. It translates to CASSEERTGHYEQYF.

The chain links TRBV19 to TRBJ2-1; D uncertain. CDR1 and CDR2 from the germline V gene are LNHDA and SQIVND (reference sequence). This CDR3 is 15 amino acids long. V was cut by 5 bases and J by 0 bases, with 11 bases left in between. CDR3 in amino acids: CASSAPRVSYNEQFF. The CDR3, as DNA: TGTGCCAGTAGTGCTCCTAGAGTCTCCTACAATGAGCAGTTCTTC.

CDR3 bases: TGTGCCAGTACTAGAAGTGCGGGCCGGAGGGGCAATCAGCCCCAGCATTTT. This codes for CASTRSAGRRGNQPQHF. This chain joins TRBV19 and TRBJ1-5; D is undetermined. There are 17 residues in the CDR3. V dropped 7 bases and J dropped 2 bases, with 21 bases sitting between them. Germline CDR1 is LNHDA and CDR2 is SQIVND (reference sequence).

The table lists this clone with a count of one. The rearrangement uses TRBV6-5 and TRBJ1-1; D unclear. V was cut by 2 bases and J by 0 bases, with 7 bases left in between. Germline loops: CDR1 MNHEY, CDR2 SVGAGI. The CDR3 has 14 residues. The CDR3 DNA reads TGTGCCAGCAGTTACGGTCTGTTGAACACTGAAGCTTTCTTT. Residues: CASSYGLLNTEAFF.

The chain is built from TRBV6-5 and TRBJ1-2; the D is unclear. The germline V gene encodes CDR1 MNHEY and CDR2 SVGAGI. CDR3 length: 13 amino acids. The V end lost 1 base, the J end lost 6 bases, and 9 bases lay between the germline ends. This chain's CDR3 is CASSYFLPDGYTF. CDR3 nucleotides: TGTGCCAGCAGTTACTTCCTCCCTGATGGCTACACCTTC.

The chain uses TRBV7-3 and TRBJ2-1; D call uncertain. Per the germline V gene, CDR1 is SGHTA and CDR2 is FQGTGA. V was pared by 5 bases and J by 9 bases, with 14 bases between. The CDR3 is 13 amino acids. CDR3 loop: CASSGGPASEQFF. In DNA, the CDR3 is TGTGCCAGCAGCGGTGGACCTGCTAGTGAGCAGTTCTTC.

This clone was recorded only once. The V call is TRBV2, the J call TRBJ1-1; D ambiguous. CDR3 size: 15 residues. Trimming cost V 4 bases and J 1 base, with 13 bases left between them. Germline V gene data show CDR1 as SNHLY and CDR2 as FYNNEI. The CDR3 nucleotides are TGTGCCAGCAGTGTTTGGAGGAGCTGGAACACTGAAGCTTTCTTT. Residues: CASSVWRSWNTEAFF.

The rearrangement uses TRBV7-3 and TRBJ2-2; the match to TRBD1 covers 8 bases. The CDR3 totals 14 residues. V lost 5 bases to trimming and J lost 7 bases; unmatched junction nucleotides: 6. Germline loops: CDR1 SGHTA, CDR2 FQGTGA. CDR3 sequence (DNA): TGTGCCAGCAGCCCCCGGACAGGGTTCGGGGAGCTGTTTTTT. This translates into CASSPRTGFGELFF. The variable domain in full, with the rest retrieved from reference TRBV7-3 and TRBJ2-2, is GAGVSQTPSNKVTEKGKYVELRCDPISGHTALYWYRQSLGQGPEFLIYFQGTGAADDSGLPNDRFFAVRPEGSVSTLKIQRTERGDSAVYLCASSPRTGFGELFFGEGSRLTVL.

This clone was seen a single time. The gene calls are TRBV10-1 and TRBJ1-6; D uncertain. The CDR3 is made up of 18 amino acids. The V and J ends lost 0 bases and 0 bases respectively, with 12 bases between them. The germline V gene has CDR1 WNHNN and CDR2 SYGVQD (reference sequence). Written as DNA, the CDR3 is TGCGCCAGCAGTGAGTCGGTGACGGGGAGCTCCTATAATTCACCCCTCCACTTT. This translates into CASSESVTGSSYNSPLHF.

This chain connects TRBV19 to TRBJ1-2; 8 nucleotides agree with TRBD1. V shed 3 bases and J 4 bases; nucleotides not matched to a gene: 10. The V gene's germline CDR1 is LNHDA and CDR2 SQIVND (reference sequence). The CDR3 is 16 amino acids. Here the CDR3 DNA reads TGTGCCAGTAGTATTGATCCAAGGGACAGGTTCTATGGCTACACCTTC. This sequence encodes CASSIDPRDRFYGYTF.

V is TRBV7-8 and J is TRBJ2-1, with 9 bases lining up with TRBD1. The CDR3 totals 15 residues. V was pared by 4 bases and J by 1 base, with 2 bases of the junction left unmatched. The V gene's germline CDR1 is SGHVS and CDR2 FQNEAQ. This chain's CDR3 is CASSSTGGSYNEQFF. CDR3 DNA sequence: TGTGCCAGCAGCTCGACAGGGGGGTCCTACAATGAGCAGTTCTTC.

The genes are TRBV5-6 and TRBJ1-1; D is undetermined. CDR1 and CDR2 (germline): SGHDT, YYEEEE. Trimming removed 4 bases from V and 0 bases from J, with 7 bases in between. The CDR3 has 13 residues. The CDR3 region has the DNA TGTGCCAGCAGCCCGACTTTGAACACTGAAGCTTTCTTT. Its protein product is CASSPTLNTEAFF.

The chain has TRBV6-1 and TRBJ2-3; tentative D call: TRBD2 (5 bases). The CDR3 has 12 residues. Trimming removed 6 bases at V and 3 bases at J, with 7 bases between. Germline lookup yields CDR1 MNHNS and CDR2 SASEGT. DNA of the CDR3: TGTGCCAGCAGACTAGATACAGATACGCAGTATTTT. As protein: CASRLDTDTQYF.

The chain has TRBV6-6 and TRBJ2-1; weak D call: TRBD1 (5 bases). The V gene's germline CDR1 is MNHNY and CDR2 SVGAGI (reference sequence). The V end was cut by 5 bases, the J end by 3 bases, with 17 bases between. The CDR3 totals 16 residues. The CDR3 region has the DNA TGTGCCAGCAGTACCCCCAGGGCAGGAGACTACAATGAGCAGTTCTTC. Its protein is CASSTPRAGDYNEQFF.

The rearrangement joins TRBV29-1 to TRBJ1-2; D ambiguous. The CDR3 extends over 13 amino acids. Between the trimmed V and J ends, which lost 3 bases and 0 bases, there was a span of 8 bases. Germline loops: CDR1 SQVTM, CDR2 ANQGSEA. CDR3 nucleotide sequence: TGCAGCGTTGAGGTGGGAGCTAACTATGGCTACACCTTC. Its translation is CSVEVGANYGYTF.

This chain joins TRBV7-8 and TRBJ2-3; tentative D call: TRBD2 (5 bases). Trimming took off 5 bases at V and 11 bases at J, with 17 bases between the two ends. The CDR3 is made up of 13 amino acids. Germline V lookup: CDR1 SGHVS, CDR2 FQNEAQ. CDR3 sequence: CASSPGLPGEQYF. The CDR3 coding sequence is TGTGCCAGCAGCCCTGGACTCCCCGGGGAGCAGTATTTT. The variable domain in full, completed from reference TRBV7-8 and TRBJ2-3, reads GAGVSQSPRYKVAKRGQDVALRCDPISGHVSLFWYQQALGQGPEFLTYFQNEAQLDKSGLPSDRFFAERPEGSVSTLKIQRTQQEDSAVYLCASSPGLPGEQYFGPGTRLTVL.

The chain joins TRBV7-9 to TRBJ2-7, with a possible D match to TRBD2 (6 bases). V was trimmed by 2 bases and J by 2 bases, leaving 13 bases between them. Germline CDR1 and CDR2: SEHNR and FQNEAQ (reference sequence). This CDR3 has 15 residues. The CDR3 region has the DNA TGTGCCAGCAGCTTACGGGAGCTAAGAACCTACGAGCAGTACTTC. Amino acids: CASSLRELRTYEQYF. Combining the CDR3 with reference TRBV7-9 and TRBJ2-7 gives the whole variable domain DTGVSQNPRHKITKRGQNVTFRCDPISEHNRLYWYRQTLGQGPEFLTYFQNEAQLEKSRLLSDRFSAERPKGSFSTLEIQRTEQGDSAMYLCASSLRELRTYEQYFGPGTRLTVT.

This clone was seen a handful of times. The V and J genes are TRBV5-8 and TRBJ1-5, with TRBD1 matching 11 bases. The V segment lost 4 bases and the J segment 0 bases; nucleotides outside the gene matches: 9. The CDR3 consists of 18 residues. Germline V gene data show CDR1 as SGHTS and CDR2 as YDEGEE. Written as DNA, the CDR3 is TGTGCCAGCAGCAGAACGGGACAGGGGGTTTTTAGCAATCAGCCCCAGCATTTT. Translated, it gives CASSRTGQGVFSNQPQHF.

The chain couples TRBV10-1 to TRBJ1-3; D possibly corresponds to TRBD1 (6 bases). Germline V gene sequence: CDR1 WNHNN, CDR2 SYGVQD (reference sequence). This CDR3 region has 13 residues. The V end was cut by 10 bases, the J end by 4 bases, with 14 bases between. CDR3 amino acids: CATEDRTGNTIYF. CDR3 DNA: TGCGCCACCGAGGACAGAACCGGAAACACCATATATTTT.

The J gene is TRBJ1-5, the V gene TRBV5-4, with D possibly being TRBD1 (5 bases). V dropped 3 bases and J dropped 7 bases, with 23 bases sitting between them. Germline CDR1 SGHNT, CDR2 YYREEE (reference sequence). This CDR3 comprises 17 residues. CDR3 nucleotide sequence: TGTGCCAGCAGCTCCAGATACGATAGGGTTGGGGGACAGCCCCAGCATTTT. Protein sequence: CASSSRYDRVGGQPQHF.

The rearrangement joins TRBV7-9 to TRBJ2-3, with a possible D match to TRBD1 (6 bases). The length of the CDR3 is 16 residues. The germline V gene encodes CDR1 SEHNR and CDR2 FQNEAQ (reference sequence). Trimming cost V 1 base and J 4 bases, with 15 bases left between them. The chain's CDR3 is CASSLDGTFLADTQYF. As DNA, the CDR3 is TGTGCCAGCAGCTTAGACGGGACATTTCTCGCAGATACGCAGTATTTT.

V is TRBV6-1 and J is TRBJ1-4; TRBD1 aligns across 10 bases. Trimming took 10 bases from V and 8 from J; bases not matched to a gene: 10. The CDR3 runs 14 residues. CDR1 is MNHNS and CDR2 is SASEGT in the germline V gene. The CDR3 coding sequence is TGTGCCATCAGGGAGACAGGGGGCGCGGAAAAACTGTTTTTT. Encoded protein: CAIRETGGAEKLFF.

The chain couples TRBV27 to TRBJ2-2, with D tentatively TRBD2 (5 bases). Trimming left V 10 bases short and J 5 bases short, with 17 bases between. CDR1 and CDR2 from the germline V gene are MNHEY and SMNVEV (reference sequence). The CDR3 is 14 amino acids. This chain's CDR3 is CATRGIGRTGELFF. In DNA, the CDR3 is TGTGCCACCAGAGGGATAGGGAGAACCGGGGAGCTGTTTTTT.

V and J are TRBV10-3 and TRBJ2-5; 8 bases line up with TRBD2. The germline CDR1 and CDR2 sequences are ENHRY and SYGVKD. The CDR3 is 14 residues long. The V segment lost 2 bases and the J segment 5 bases; nucleotides outside the gene matches: 4. CDR3 nucleotide sequence: TGTGCCATCAGTGAGGGACTAGCCGGTGAGACCCAGTACTTC. Protein product: CAISEGLAGETQYF.

J is TRBJ1-1 and V is TRBV18; the match to TRBD1 covers 8 bases. V trimming: 3 bases; J trimming: 4 bases; junction bases outside the gene matches: 1. Germline assignment: CDR1 KGHSH and CDR2 LQKENI. The CDR3 runs 13 residues. The CDR3 reads CASSPTGVTEAFF. The CDR3, as DNA: TGTGCCAGCTCACCGACAGGGGTCACTGAAGCTTTCTTT.